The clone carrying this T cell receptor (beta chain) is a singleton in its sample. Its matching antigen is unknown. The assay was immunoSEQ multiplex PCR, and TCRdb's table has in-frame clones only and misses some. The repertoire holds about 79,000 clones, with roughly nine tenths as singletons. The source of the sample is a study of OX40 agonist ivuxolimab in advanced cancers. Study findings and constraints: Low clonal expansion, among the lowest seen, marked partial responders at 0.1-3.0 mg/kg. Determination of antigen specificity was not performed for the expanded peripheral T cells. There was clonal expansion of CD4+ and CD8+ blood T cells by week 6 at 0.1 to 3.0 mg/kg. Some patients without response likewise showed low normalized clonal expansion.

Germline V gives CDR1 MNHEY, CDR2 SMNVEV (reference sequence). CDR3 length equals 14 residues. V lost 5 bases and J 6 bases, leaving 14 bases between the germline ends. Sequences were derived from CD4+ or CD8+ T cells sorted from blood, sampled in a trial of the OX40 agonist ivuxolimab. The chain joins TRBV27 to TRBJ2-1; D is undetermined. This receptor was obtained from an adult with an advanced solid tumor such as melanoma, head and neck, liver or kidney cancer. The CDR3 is CASSPRGRGNEQFF. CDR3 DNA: TGTGCCAGCAGTCCCCGCGGCCGAGGCAATGAGCAGTTCTTC.